This T cell receptor beta chain stems from a study of cytomegalovirus exposure and HLA in healthy donors. Study-level information: HLA-typed donors contributed about 85 million unique TCRs, which were held in an early data release. Study results and limitations: The study put about 180 TCR beta chains on its list as cytomegalovirus-associated. Prior analysis indicated that the majority of TCR beta V segments exhibited productivity approximately 87% or approximately 30% of the time.

The V gene's germline CDR1 is MDHEN and CDR2 SYDVKM. The CDR3 runs to 15 residues. The V and J ends lost 8 bases and 6 bases, in that order; junction bases with no gene match: 12. In the case of this clone: Its antigen remains unidentified.

Use of 60 Vbeta and 13 Jbeta primers characterized the PCR. Libraries were prepared by immunoSEQ multiplex PCR; TCRdb keeps only in-frame clonotypes and omits some of them. The sample consists of 100,000 to 150,000 clones, approximately 80% of them appearing once. Sequenced input: PBMCs. The clonotype was recovered from a girl between 2 and 10 years old in good health and CMV-seronegative. J is TRBJ2-1 and V is TRBV28, with 8 bases that match TRBD2. This CDR3 is CASSLGVAGGNEQFF. CDR3 coding DNA: TGTGCCAGCTCGTTAGGGGTCGCGGGAGGCAATGAGCAGTTCTTC.